A single TCR beta chain is shown here with its context. This clonotype was picked up a small number of times. Its antigen is not yet known. Nothing much larger sits one base from this clone, and base qualities are not available. The germline V gene provides CDR1 SGHRS and CDR2 YFSETQ. From its cysteine to its phenylalanine, the CDR3 spans 16 amino acids. Only the CDR3 part of the read is kept: 48 bases, read in frame from the first base. V loses 1 base of germline sequence and J loses 3 bases, and the interval between the two ends is 15 bases. Library creation used RT-PCR. The sample was run on an Illumina HiSeq 2500. TCRdb applied fastp at Q25 and MiXCR to the public reads, then kept only in-frame beta chains. Each entry merges the rows of one CDR3 protein and shows their most common DNA and genes. Counted in this sample were under 800,000 distinct CDR3 sequences; roughly 13% of them appeared once. The ten largest clones add up to around 7% of the sample.

This sample stems from a study of response to subunit inactivated influenza vaccine (dated by TCRdb to 2017 to 2018). Regarding the complete study: Deep quantitative profiling of the T cell receptor repertoire was used in the study to follow responses to a trivalent subunit inactivated influenza vaccine.

Study-wide conclusions, independent of this receptor: The authors suggested that each seasonal influenza vaccination may recruit only a limited number of new T cells.

The specimen was PBMCs from blood, collected 14 days before vaccination. The sequence was collected from a man over 45 who received an inactivated influenza vaccine. Donor details come from another sample of the same person, matched by shared clones. Recombination connected TRBV5-1 to TRBJ2-3; the D gene assignment is ambiguous. The nucleotides are TGCGCCAGCAGCTTGTCTAGGGTTGTACAGACAGATACGCAGTATTTT. Its product reads: CASSLSRVVQTDTQYF.